These 25 T cell receptor beta chains were sequenced from one sample in a study of control samples from healthy donors and cancer patients. Assay used: immunoSEQ multiplex PCR; TCRdb lists only in-frame clones, some missing. The repertoire holds 95,000 to 100,000 clones, roughly four fifths seen once, with roughly 2% in the top ten. The sample comprised blood. Source of these receptors: a man between 60 and 75 years old in good health.

The chain combines TRBV19 with TRBJ1-5; tentative D call: TRBD1 (6 bases). The V end lost 7 bases, the J end lost 7 bases, and 17 bases lay between the germline ends. Per germline, CDR1 LNHDA and CDR2 SQIVND (reference sequence). The CDR3 loop spans 14 amino acids. The CDR3 nucleotides are TGTGCCAGTACCGGAGACAGGATGTCGCAGCCCCAGCATTTT. As protein: CASTGDRMSQPQHF.

A single count supports this clone. The chain couples TRBV5-1 to TRBJ2-1; tentative D call: TRBD1 (6 bases). V lost 5 bases and J lost 4, with 16 bases in between. Germline V CDR1 and CDR2: SGHRS, YFSETQ. The CDR3 covers 15 residues. The CDR3 reads CASRVQGQIYNEQFF. The DNA for the CDR3 is TGCGCCAGCAGAGTTCAAGGACAGATATACAATGAGCAGTTCTTC.

The rearrangement joins TRBV28 to TRBJ2-3, with a tentative D call TRBD1 (6 bases). This CDR3 is built from 15 residues. Germline V gene data show CDR1 as MDHEN and CDR2 as SYDVKM. V gave up 5 bases and J gave up 4 bases, with 16 bases separating them. CDR3 sequence reads: CASSLQGTGPDTQYF. As DNA, the CDR3 is TGTGCCAGCAGTCTACAGGGAACTGGCCCAGATACGCAGTATTTT.

The rearrangement links TRBV13 to TRBJ1-2; 9 bases fit TRBD1. After removal of 5 bases from V and 0 bases from J, the junction contained 10 bases not matched to a gene. This CDR3 spans 17 amino acids. CDR1 and CDR2 from the germline V gene are PRHDT and FYEKMQ (reference sequence). The CDR3 DNA reads as TGTGCCAGCAGCCGGATAGACAGGGGGGGGCCTAACTATGGCTACACCTTC. Protein product: CASSRIDRGGPNYGYTF.

This chain links TRBV19 with TRBJ2-7, with 9 bases fitting TRBD2. Unmatched junction bases numbered 8, after V lost 5 bases and J lost 3 bases. Looked up from germline, CDR1 is LNHDA and CDR2 is SQIVND (reference sequence). The CDR3 covers 15 residues. CDR3 region: CASSDGLAKHYEQYF. In nucleotides, the CDR3 is TGTGCCAGTAGTGATGGACTAGCGAAACACTACGAGCAGTACTTC.

This clone was seen a handful of times. The J gene is TRBJ2-7, the V gene TRBV7-8; D is unclear. CDR1 and CDR2 from the germline V gene are SGHVS and FQNEAQ. The CDR3 totals 15 residues. Trimming removed 1 base from V and 0 bases from J, with 10 bases in between. The CDR3 DNA sequence: TGTGCCAGCAGCTTAGTGGCTGGTGGCTCCTACGAGCAGTACTTC. Translating it yields CASSLVAGGSYEQYF.

This chain connects TRBV3-1 (or the pseudogene TRBV3-2) to TRBJ2-1; 8 bases are a match to TRBD1. The CDR3 loop spans 14 amino acids. Germline trimming cut 3 bases from V and 5 bases from J; bases unmatched to any gene: 3. Looked up from germline, CDR1 is LGHDT and CDR2 is YNNKEL (reference sequence). The CDR3: CASSQDRVDNEQFF. The CDR3 DNA is TGTGCCAGCAGCCAGGACAGGGTGGACAATGAGCAGTTCTTC.

This rearrangement joins TRBV7-9 to TRBJ1-2; D may be TRBD1 (6 bases). CDR1 is SEHNR and CDR2 is FQNEAQ in the germline V gene (reference sequence). Trimming shortened V by 6 bases and J by 7 bases, and 21 bases separated the two germline ends. The CDR3 has 15 residues. The CDR3 DNA sequence: TGTGCCAGCAGTAAATCCGGTGGGACACCTCTTGGCTACACCTTC. Protein: CASSKSGGTPLGYTF.

In nucleotides, the CDR3 is TGTGCCTCGGAACTACAGTACCAAGAGACCCAGTACTTC. This translates into CASELQYQETQYF. The chain combines TRBV30 with TRBJ2-5, with no clear D. CDR3 length: 13 amino acids. The V end was cut by 7 bases, the J end by 0 bases, with 12 bases between. The germline CDR1 and CDR2 sequences are GTSNPN and SVGIG (reference sequence).

The V call is TRBV6-5, the J call TRBJ2-5; TRBD1 aligns across 10 bases. Germline CDR1 reads MNHEY; CDR2 reads SVGAGI. Trimming took 6 bases from V and 5 from J; bases not matched to a gene: 6. The CDR3 sequence is 14 residues long. CDR3 in DNA: TGTGCCAGCAGCGCCGGGACAGGGGTGGAGACCCAGTACTTC. This gives the protein CASSAGTGVETQYF.

This chain joins TRBV6-1 and TRBJ2-5; TRBD2 aligns across 7 bases. The V gene end was trimmed by 3 bases and the J gene end by 5 bases; junction bases not matched to a gene: 3. Per the germline V gene, CDR1 is MNHNS and CDR2 is SASEGT. The CDR3 runs to 13 residues. This chain's CDR3 is CASSETGRETQYF. The CDR3, as DNA: TGTGCCAGCAGTGAGACCGGGAGGGAGACCCAGTACTTC.

The chain combines TRBV5-5 with TRBJ1-5; D uncertain. Trimming cost V 4 bases and J 3 bases, with 17 bases left between them. Germline values: CDR1 SGHKS, CDR2 YYEKEE (reference sequence). The CDR3 loop spans 16 amino acids. CDR3 region: CASSPSWGYNNQPQHF. The DNA of the CDR3 is TGTGCCAGCAGCCCCTCGTGGGGATACAACAATCAGCCCCAGCATTTT. Filled out from reference TRBV5-5 and TRBJ1-5, the complete variable domain reads DAGVTQSPTHLIKTRGQQVTLRCSPISGHKSVSWYQQVLGQGPQFIFQYYEKEERGRGNFPDRFSARQFPNYSSELNVNALLLGDSALYLCASSPSWGYNNQPQHFGDGTRLSIL.

This sequence joins TRBV28 and TRBJ2-7; D may be TRBD2 (5 bases). The V and J ends lost 3 bases and 3 bases respectively, with 15 bases between them. The CDR3 has 15 amino acids. Germline V gene sequence: CDR1 MDHEN, CDR2 SYDVKM. This chain's CDR3 is CASSFGVSRIYEQYF. CDR3 coding DNA: TGTGCCAGCAGTTTCGGGGTGTCCCGAATCTACGAGCAGTACTTC.

The chain is built from TRBV7-8 and TRBJ2-3; 11 bases match TRBD2. Trimming removed 1 base from V and 5 bases from J; junction bases left unmatched: 8. CDR1 SGHVS and CDR2 FQNEAQ come from the germline V gene. The CDR3 extends over 17 amino acids. DNA for the CDR3: TGTGCCAGCAGCTTAGATATTGGACTAGCGGGTAGAGATACGCAGTATTTT. Amino acid sequence: CASSLDIGLAGRDTQYF.

This clone is a singleton in its sample. This rearrangement joins TRBV3-1 (or the pseudogene TRBV3-2) to TRBJ2-2; D is unclear. The germline V and J ends were trimmed by 4 bases and 4 bases, with 7 bases remaining between them. The length of the CDR3 is 13 residues. Germline V gene sequence: CDR1 LGHDT, CDR2 YNNKEL (reference sequence). The CDR3 DNA reads as TGTGCCAGCAGCCGGCAGCGCACCGGGGAGCTGTTTTTT. Translated: CASSRQRTGELFF.

The rearrangement joins TRBV3-1 (or the pseudogene TRBV3-2) to TRBJ1-6; tentatively, D is TRBD1 (5 bases). Germline CDR1 LGHDT, CDR2 YNNKEL (reference sequence). The CDR3 covers 14 residues. V was cut by 3 bases and J by 7 bases, with 10 bases left in between. The CDR3 region is CASSQGLENSPLHF. CDR3 DNA: TGTGCCAGCAGCCAGGGGCTGGAGAATTCACCCCTCCACTTT.

The rearrangement uses TRBV15 and TRBJ2-3, with 7 bases matching TRBD1. CDR1 and CDR2 from the germline V gene are LNHNV and YYDKDF (reference sequence). The CDR3 sequence is 14 residues long. V lost 6 bases to trimming and J lost 2 bases; unmatched junction nucleotides: 5. The CDR3 DNA reads as TGTGCCACCAGTACCGGGACAGTCACAGATACGCAGTATTTT. This codes for CATSTGTVTDTQYF. Looking up the rest from reference TRBV15 and TRBJ2-3 gives the full variable domain: DAMVIQNPRYQVTQFGKPVTLSCSQTLNHNVMYWYQQKSSQAPKLLFHYYDKDFNNEADTPDNFQSRRPNTSFCFLDIRSPGLGDTAMYLCATSTGTVTDTQYFGPGTRLTVL.

The chain has TRBV6-8 and TRBJ1-5; possible D gene TRBD1, 5 bases. Trimming left V 0 bases short and J 0 bases short, with 15 bases between. The CDR3 contains 18 residues. Looked up from germline, CDR1 is MNHGY and CDR2 is SAAAGT. In DNA, the CDR3 is TGTGCCAGCAGTTACTCTTCAATCGGGGACCTTAGCAATCAGCCCCAGCATTTT. Translation: CASSYSSIGDLSNQPQHF.

The chain couples TRBV7-2 to TRBJ1-6; D is ambiguous. Deletions cut 8 bases from V and 9 bases from J, with 11 bases between. Germline lookup yields CDR1 SGHTA and CDR2 FQGNSA. The CDR3 runs to 12 residues. The CDR3 is CASGPSGSPLHF. CDR3 in DNA: TGTGCCAGCGGTCCCTCAGGTTCACCCCTCCACTTT. The complete variable domain, with remaining parts taken from reference TRBV7-2 and TRBJ1-6, reads GAGVSQSPSNKVTEKGKDVELRCDPISGHTALYWYRQSLGQGLEFLIYFQGNSAPDKSGLPSDRFSAERTGGSVSTLTIQRTQQEDSAVYLCASGPSGSPLHFGNGTRLTVT.

V is TRBV5-6 and J is TRBJ1-2, with TRBD1 as a possible D gene (5 bases). CDR3 length equals 15 residues. CDR1 is SGHDT and CDR2 is YYEEEE in the germline V gene. The V end was cut by 0 bases, the J end by 7 bases, with 16 bases between. The CDR3 region is CASSLAEINQGGYTF. The DNA for the CDR3 is TGTGCCAGCAGCTTGGCGGAGATAAACCAGGGTGGCTACACCTTC.

CDR3 DNA: TGCGCCAGCAGCCCCGGGACAGGGCAAGAGACCCAGTACTTC. This codes for CASSPGTGQETQYF. The J gene is TRBJ2-5, the V gene TRBV5-1; 9 nucleotides agree with TRBD1. V was pared by 4 bases and J by 2 bases, with 3 bases of the junction left unmatched. Germline V CDR1 and CDR2: SGHRS, YFSETQ. The CDR3 length is 14 residues.

The rearrangement joins TRBV5-4 to TRBJ2-3; TRBD2 aligns across 8 bases. The CDR3 extends over 18 amino acids. Looked up from germline, CDR1 is SGHNT and CDR2 is YYREEE (reference sequence). V lost 0 bases, J lost 0 bases, and 9 bases stayed unmatched. The CDR3 protein is CASSLGSGGYYSTDTQYF. As DNA, the CDR3 is TGTGCCAGCAGCTTGGGGTCGGGAGGGTACTATAGCACAGATACGCAGTATTTT. Variable domain in full (rest from reference TRBV5-4 and TRBJ2-3): ETGVTQSPTHLIKTRGQQVTLRCSSQSGHNTVSWYQQALGQGPQFIFQYYREEENGRGNFPPRFSGLQFPNYSSELNVNALELDDSALYLCASSLGSGGYYSTDTQYFGPGTRLTVL.

The CDR3 spells CASSPELKETQYF. The CDR3 DNA is TGTGCCAGCAGTCCCGAGCTAAAAGAGACCCAGTACTTC. The chain is built from TRBV2 and TRBJ2-5, with D unresolved. Germline V gene lookup returns CDR1 SNHLY and CDR2 FYNNEI. The CDR3 is 13 residues long. V lost 5 bases and J 3 bases, leaving 10 bases between the germline ends.

This chain joins TRBV4-2 and TRBJ2-3, with 8 bases aligning to TRBD2. Germline V gives CDR1 LGHNA, CDR2 YNFKEQ. Trimming at V came to 0 bases and at J to 2 bases, leaving 16 bases not matched to a gene. CDR3 length: 20 amino acids. The CDR3: CASSQDSLPGTRGNTDTQYF. CDR3 coding DNA: TGTGCCAGCAGCCAAGATTCCCTGCCGGGGACTAGGGGGAACACAGATACGCAGTATTTT.

This clone appeared a few times. The chain carries TRBV7-8 and TRBJ2-7, with D maybe TRBD2 (6 bases). CDR1 SGHVS and CDR2 FQNEAQ come from the germline V gene. CDR3 length equals 12 residues. The germline V and J ends were trimmed by 5 bases and 6 bases, with 11 bases remaining between them. CDR3 coding DNA: TGTGCCAGCAGCCGAGCCGGGGGCGAGCAGTACTTC. The encoded protein is CASSRAGGEQYF.